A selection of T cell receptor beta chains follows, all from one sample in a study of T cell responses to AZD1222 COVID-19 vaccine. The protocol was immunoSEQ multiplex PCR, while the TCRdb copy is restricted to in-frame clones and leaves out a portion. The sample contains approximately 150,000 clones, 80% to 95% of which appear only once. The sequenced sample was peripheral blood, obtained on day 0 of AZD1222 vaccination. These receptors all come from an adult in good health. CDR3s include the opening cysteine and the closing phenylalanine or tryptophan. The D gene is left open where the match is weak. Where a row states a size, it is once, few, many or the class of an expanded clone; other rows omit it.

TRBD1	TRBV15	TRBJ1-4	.	CATSREQGAYEKLFF	TGTGCCACCAGCAGAGAGCAGGGGGCTTACGAAAAACTGTTTTTT
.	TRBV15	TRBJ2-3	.	CATSRDRGVADTQYF	TGTGCCACCAGCAGAGATCGAGGGGTAGCGGATACGCAGTATTTT
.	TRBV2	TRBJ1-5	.	CASSYLQGIGQPQHF	TGTGCCAGCAGTTACCTCCAGGGGATCGGTCAGCCCCAGCATTTT
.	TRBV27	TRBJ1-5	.	CASSFKGNNQPQHF	TGTGCCAGCAGTTTTAAGGGGAACAATCAGCCCCAGCATTTT
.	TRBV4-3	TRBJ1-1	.	CASSHSTHRVSNTEAFF	TGCGCCAGCAGCCATTCCACCCACAGGGTGTCGAACACTGAAGCTTTCTTT
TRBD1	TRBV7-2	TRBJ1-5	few	CASSLTGGQPQHF	TGTGCCAGCAGCTTAACAGGGGGCCAGCCCCAGCATTTT
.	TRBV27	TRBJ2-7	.	CASSIQGTYEQYF	TGTGCCAGCAGCATACAGGGAACCTACGAGCAGTACTTC
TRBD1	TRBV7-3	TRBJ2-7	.	CASSRGAGQGSYEQYF	TGTGCCAGCAGCCGAGGCGCGGGACAGGGTAGCTACGAGCAGTACTTC
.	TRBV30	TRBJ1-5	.	CAEEVQVKGYSNQPQHF	TGTGCCGAAGAGGTCCAGGTTAAGGGGTATAGCAATCAGCCCCAGCATTTT
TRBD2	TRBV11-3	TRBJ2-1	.	CASSLEVTSGYNEQFF	TGTGCCAGCAGCTTAGAAGTAACTAGCGGGTACAATGAGCAGTTCTTC
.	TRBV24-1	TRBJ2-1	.	CATSDPVRYFGQFF	TGTGCCACCAGTGATCCCGTCAGGTATTTTGGGCAGTTCTTC
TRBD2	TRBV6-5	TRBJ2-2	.	CASRPGLAPGELFF	TGTGCCAGCAGGCCGGGACTAGCCCCCGGGGAGCTGTTTTTT
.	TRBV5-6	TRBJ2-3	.	CASSLLITDTQYF	TGTGCCAGCAGCTTGTTGATCACAGATACGCAGTATTTT
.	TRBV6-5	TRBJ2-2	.	CASSSLIRIGELFF	TGTGCCAGCAGTTCCCTCATTCGGATCGGGGAGCTGTTTTTT
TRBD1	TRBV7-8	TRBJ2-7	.	CASSGPTGGEQYF	TGTGCCAGCAGCGGGCCGACAGGGGGAGAGCAGTACTTC
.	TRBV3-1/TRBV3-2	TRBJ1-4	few	CASSQGEKLFF	TGTGCCAGCAGCCAAGGGGAAAAACTGTTTTTT
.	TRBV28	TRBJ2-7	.	CAIRTRTGTYEQYF	TGTGCCATAAGGACAAGGACTGGGACCTACGAGCAGTACTTC
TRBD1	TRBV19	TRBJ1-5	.	CASRKKAGTGHPGQPQHF	TGTGCCAGTAGGAAGAAAGCCGGGACAGGGCATCCGGGTCAGCCCCAGCATTTT
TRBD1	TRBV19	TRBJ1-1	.	CASSIGQGRNTEAFF	TGTGCCAGTAGTATAGGACAGGGTAGGAACACTGAAGCTTTCTTT
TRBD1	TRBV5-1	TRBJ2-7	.	CASSTGDTAYEQYF	TGCGCCAGCAGCACAGGGGACACAGCCTACGAGCAGTACTTC
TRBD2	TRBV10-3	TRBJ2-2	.	CAISVSGRQNTGELFF	TGTGCCATCAGTGTTAGCGGGAGGCAGAACACCGGGGAGCTGTTTTTT
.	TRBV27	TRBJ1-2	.	CATLPSWANYGYTF	TGTGCCACCCTACCTTCATGGGCCAACTATGGCTACACCTTC
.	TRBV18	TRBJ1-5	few	CASSAFDGSNQPQHF	TGTGCCAGCTCGGCTTTTGATGGTAGCAATCAGCCCCAGCATTTT
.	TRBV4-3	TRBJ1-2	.	CASSQDLGEGGYTF	TGCGCCAGCAGCCAAGATTTGGGGGAGGGAGGCTACACCTTC
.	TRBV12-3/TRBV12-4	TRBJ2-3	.	CASTPTDTQYF	TGTGCCAGCACCCCCACAGATACGCAGTATTTT
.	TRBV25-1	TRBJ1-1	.	CASSVTPGVEAFF	TGTGCCAGCAGTGTGACCCCAGGGGTTGAAGCTTTCTTT
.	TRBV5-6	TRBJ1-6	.	CASSLGGRFNSPLHF	TGTGCCAGCAGCTTGGGCGGCAGATTTAATTCACCCCTCCACTTT
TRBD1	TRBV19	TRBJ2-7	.	CASSSARPGTGGSEQYF	TGTGCCAGTAGTAGCGCCCGTCCGGGCACAGGGGGGAGCGAGCAGTACTTC
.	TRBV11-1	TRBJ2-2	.	CASSHPGAGTGELFF	TGTGCCAGCAGCCATCCAGGGGCGGGCACCGGGGAGCTGTTTTTT
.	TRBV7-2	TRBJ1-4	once	CASSPRAGEKLFF	TGTGCCAGCAGCCCCCGGGCGGGTGAAAAACTGTTTTTT
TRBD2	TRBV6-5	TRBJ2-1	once	CASSYLRSSGGNEQFF	TGTGCCAGCAGTTACCTCCGATCTAGCGGGGGCAATGAGCAGTTCTTC
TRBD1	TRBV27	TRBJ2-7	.	CASSLTDRDYEQYF	TGTGCCAGCAGTTTGACAGACAGGGACTACGAGCAGTACTTC
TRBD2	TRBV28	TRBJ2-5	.	CASSPRGGGRETQYF	TGTGCCAGCAGTCCCCGCGGGGGGGGCCGAGAGACCCAGTACTTC
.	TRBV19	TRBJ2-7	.	CASSIARTAAYEQYF	TGTGCCAGTAGTATCGCCAGAACAGCCGCCTACGAGCAGTACTTC
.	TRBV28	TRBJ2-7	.	CASSTSPRDFGSYEQYF	TGTGCCAGCAGTACCTCCCCCCGGGACTTCGGCTCCTACGAGCAGTACTTC
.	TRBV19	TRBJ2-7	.	CASRSGKSWEQYF	TGTGCCAGTCGGTCGGGGAAATCTTGGGAGCAGTACTTC
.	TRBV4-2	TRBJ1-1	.	CASSQLHTLNTEAFF	TGTGCCAGCAGCCAACTTCACACCCTGAACACTGAAGCTTTCTTT
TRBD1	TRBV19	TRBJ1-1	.	CASSPGQGPSLWRAFF	TGTGCCAGTAGTCCCGGACAGGGGCCCTCGCTCTGGAGAGCTTTCTTT
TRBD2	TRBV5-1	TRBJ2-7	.	CASSSRSSGDWTYEQYF	TGCGCCAGCAGCTCCCGTAGTAGCGGGGATTGGACCTACGAGCAGTACTTC
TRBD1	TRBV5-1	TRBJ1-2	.	CASSFRTGGANYGYTF	TGCGCCAGCAGCTTCCGTACAGGGGGCGCGAACTATGGCTACACCTTC
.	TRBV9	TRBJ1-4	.	CASSPSTSGEKLFF	TGTGCCAGCAGCCCATCGACCTCGGGAGAAAAACTGTTTTTT
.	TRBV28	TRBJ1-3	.	CASSPSGNTIYF	TGTGCCAGCAGTCCCTCTGGAAACACCATATATTTT
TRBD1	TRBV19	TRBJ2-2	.	CASSTTGARGELFF	TGTGCCAGTAGTACGACAGGGGCTAGGGGGGAGCTGTTTTTT
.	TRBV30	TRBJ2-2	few	CACNTYTGELFF	TGTGCCTGTAACACATACACCGGGGAGCTGTTTTTT
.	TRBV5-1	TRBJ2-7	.	CASSDVTASYEQYF	TGCGCCAGCAGCGACGTGACAGCATCCTACGAGCAGTACTTC
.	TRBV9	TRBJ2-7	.	CASSPRGGFAYEQYF	TGTGCCAGCAGCCCGCGGGGAGGCTTCGCCTACGAGCAGTACTTC
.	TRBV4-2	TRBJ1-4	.	CASSQDLSWGDPTNEKLFF	TGTGCCAGCAGCCAAGATCTCTCTTGGGGGGATCCAACTAATGAAAAACTGTTTTTT
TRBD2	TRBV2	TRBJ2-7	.	CASSLSGIEQYF	TGTGCCAGCAGCCTTAGCGGGATAGAGCAGTACTTC
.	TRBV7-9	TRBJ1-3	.	CASSLNPSPHGGNTIYF	TGTGCCAGCAGCTTAAACCCTTCCCCCCACGGGGGAAACACCATATATTTT
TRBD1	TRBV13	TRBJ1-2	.	CASSTWTGGGYGYTF	TGTGCCAGCAGCACCTGGACAGGGGGCGGCTATGGCTACACCTTC
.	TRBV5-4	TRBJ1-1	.	CASSFGGPNTEAFF	TGTGCCAGCAGCTTCGGTGGCCCGAACACTGAAGCTTTCTTT
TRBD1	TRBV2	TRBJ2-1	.	CASNADRGGYNEQFF	TGTGCCAGCAACGCGGACAGGGGGGGGTACAATGAGCAGTTCTTC
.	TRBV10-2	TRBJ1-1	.	CASISGVVGTEAFF	TGCGCCAGCATATCAGGGGTTGTGGGCACTGAAGCTTTCTTT